This T cell receptor beta chain was found in a study of blood T cell repertoires in COVID-19. Germline V CDR1 and CDR2: SQVTM, ANQGSEA. Trimming removed 5 bases from V and 3 bases from J; junction bases left unmatched: 5. The length of the CDR3 is 13 residues. TCRdb keeps only in-frame clones here, not all; method: immunoSEQ multiplex PCR. The sample comprises under 500,000 clones, 87% of which are singletons, and 1.5% to 2% rests with the top ten. The genes are TRBV29-1 and TRBJ2-3; TRBD1 matches 7 bases. The material sequenced was PBMCs or T cells enriched from blood (not recorded which). This receptor was obtained from a woman between 18 and 29 years old with acute COVID-19. CDR3 in DNA: TGCAGCGTTAAGGGGGCGAGAACAGATACGCAGTATTTT. Translating gives CSVKGARTDTQYF.